The T cell receptor beta chain under discussion was sequenced for a study of T cells expressing NK-cell markers. Across the study: Serological testing identified seven of the eight sequenced donors as HCMV-seropositive and one as seronegative.

The CDR3 spans 12 residues. CDR1 and CDR2 from the germline V gene are LNHDA and SQIVND (reference sequence). In regard to this clonotype: The antigen is undetermined.

TCRdb re-called the 5' RACE reads; every CDR3 protein appears as one record, without DNA. The sample shows roughly 350,000 distinct CDR3 sequences, and 4% to 6.5% sits with its ten largest clones. Findings and limits, study-wide: CD8+ T cells in 5 or 6 donors included dominant NKG2C+ clonotypes at roughly 1.0-7.0%. Nothing established the HCMV specificity of expanded NKG2C+ T cell clones.

The source material was blood T cells: a sorted CD56 or NKG2C T cell subset, CD4+ or CD8+ T cells, or bulk PBMC T cells (not recorded which). The receptor's source is a man aged 18 to 69 in good health. The chain has TRBV19 and TRBJ2-1; the TCRdb call, TRBD1, lacks DNA for checking. CDR3 region: CASKGRSNEQFF.